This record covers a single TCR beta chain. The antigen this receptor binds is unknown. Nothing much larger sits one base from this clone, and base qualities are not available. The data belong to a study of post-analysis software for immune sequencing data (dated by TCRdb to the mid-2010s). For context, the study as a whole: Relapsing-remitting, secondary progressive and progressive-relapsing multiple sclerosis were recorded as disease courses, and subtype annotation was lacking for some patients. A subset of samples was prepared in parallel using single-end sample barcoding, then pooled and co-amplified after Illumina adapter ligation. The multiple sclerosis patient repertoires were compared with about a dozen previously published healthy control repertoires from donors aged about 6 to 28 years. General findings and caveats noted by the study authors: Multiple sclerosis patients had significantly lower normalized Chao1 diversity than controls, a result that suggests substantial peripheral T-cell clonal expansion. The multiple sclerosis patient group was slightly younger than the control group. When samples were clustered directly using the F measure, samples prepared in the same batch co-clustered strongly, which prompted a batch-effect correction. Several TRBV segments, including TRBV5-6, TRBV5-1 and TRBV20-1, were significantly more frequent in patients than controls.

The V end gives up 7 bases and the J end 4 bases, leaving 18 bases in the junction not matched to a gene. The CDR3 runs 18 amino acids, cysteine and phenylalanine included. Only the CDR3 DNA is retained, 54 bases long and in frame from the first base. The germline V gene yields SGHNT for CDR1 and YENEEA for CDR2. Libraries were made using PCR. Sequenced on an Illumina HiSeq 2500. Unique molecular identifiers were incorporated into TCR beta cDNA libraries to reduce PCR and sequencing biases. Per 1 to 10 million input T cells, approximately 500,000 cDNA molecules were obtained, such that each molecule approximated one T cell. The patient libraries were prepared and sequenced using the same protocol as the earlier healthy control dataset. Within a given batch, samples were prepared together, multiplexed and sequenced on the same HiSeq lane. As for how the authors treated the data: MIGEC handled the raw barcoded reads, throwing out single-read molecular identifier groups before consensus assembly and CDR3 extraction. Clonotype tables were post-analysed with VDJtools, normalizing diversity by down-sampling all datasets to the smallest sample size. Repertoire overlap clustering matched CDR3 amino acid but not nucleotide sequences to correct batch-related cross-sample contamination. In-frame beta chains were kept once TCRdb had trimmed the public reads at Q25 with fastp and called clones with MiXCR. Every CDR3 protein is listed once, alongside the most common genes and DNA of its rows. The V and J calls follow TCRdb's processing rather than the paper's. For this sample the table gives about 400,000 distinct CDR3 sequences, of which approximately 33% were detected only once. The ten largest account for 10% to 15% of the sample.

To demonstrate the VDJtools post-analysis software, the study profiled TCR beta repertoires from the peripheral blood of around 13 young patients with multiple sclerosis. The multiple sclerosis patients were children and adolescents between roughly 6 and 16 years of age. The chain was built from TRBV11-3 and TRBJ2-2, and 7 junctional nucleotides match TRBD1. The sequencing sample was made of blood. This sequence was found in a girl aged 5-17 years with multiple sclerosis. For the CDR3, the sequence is CASKSMGQTGAFTGELFF. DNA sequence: TGTGCCAGCAAGTCAATGGGTCAAACAGGGGCGTTCACCGGGGAGCTGTTTTTT.